A single sample is the source of the 10 T cell receptor beta chains below, sequenced in a study of technical replicates of blood from a few donors. TCRdb's table, derived via immunoSEQ multiplex PCR, lists solely in-frame clones and lacks some. The profile shows tens of thousands of clones, around 86% of them singletons. Sequencing was carried out using PBMCs. These receptors were collected from a human donor in good health. Some clones in this sample may be carry-over from other donors' samples.

The chain employs TRBV7-9 and TRBJ2-7, with TRBD1 as a possible D gene (5 bases). CDR3 length: 13 amino acids. Trimming cost V 5 bases and J 4 bases, with 12 bases left between them. Germline CDR1 reads SEHNR; CDR2 reads FQNEAQ (reference sequence). The CDR3 coding sequence is TGTGCCAGCAGCCGAAGTGGGGCTTACGAGCAGTACTTC. This sequence encodes CASSRSGAYEQYF.

The V gene is TRBV5-1, the J gene TRBJ2-3; D gene uncertain. This CDR3 has 14 amino acids. From germline, CDR1 is SGHRS and CDR2 YFSETQ. The V end lost 0 bases, the J end lost 1 base, and 6 bases lay between the germline ends. In nucleotides, the CDR3 is TGCGCCAGCAGCTTGGCTCTAGGCACAGATACGCAGTATTTT. Protein sequence: CASSLALGTDTQYF. Complete variable domain (other parts from reference TRBV5-1 and TRBJ2-3): KAGVTQTPRYLIKTRGQQVTLSCSPISGHRSVSWYQQTPGQGLQFLFEYFSETQRNKGNFPGRFSGRQFSNSRSEMNVSTLELGDSALYLCASSLALGTDTQYFGPGTRLTVL.

The chain links TRBV12-5 to TRBJ2-3, with D uncertain. CDR3 size: 13 residues. V was trimmed by 7 bases and J by 5 bases, leaving 13 bases between them. Looked up from germline, CDR1 is LGHNT and CDR2 is FRNRAP. The CDR3 loop is CASAPPSVDTQYF. In nucleotides, the CDR3 is TGTGCTAGTGCCCCCCCTTCAGTAGATACGCAGTATTTT. Drawing the rest from reference TRBV12-5 and TRBJ2-3, the complete variable domain is DARVTQTPRHKVTEMGQEVTMRCQPILGHNTVFWYRQTMMQGLELLAYFRNRAPLDDSGMPKDRFSAEMPDATLATLKIQPSEPRDSAVYFCASAPPSVDTQYFGPGTRLTVL.

This chain joins TRBV9 and TRBJ2-5, with D possibly TRBD2 on 6 matching bases. The ends were cut back, 3 bases at V and 5 bases at J, with 20 bases in the middle. CDR1 is SGDLS, CDR2 YYNGEE, per germline. There are 16 residues in the CDR3. CDR3 coding DNA: TGTGCCAGCAGCGCCGGGGGTGGGAGAAGCGCCGAGACCCAGTACTTC. Its translation: CASSAGGGRSAETQYF.

This clone was seen a few times. The chain carries TRBV7-3 and TRBJ1-1; D is perhaps TRBD1 (5 bases). V gave up 5 bases and J gave up 11 bases, with 21 bases separating them. The CDR3 is 14 amino acids. CDR1 SGHTA and CDR2 FQGTGA come from the germline V gene. CDR3 coding DNA: TGTGCCAGCAGCCACGACGGAGGGACGGAAGTTGCTTTCTTT. Translating it yields CASSHDGGTEVAFF.

The rearrangement joins TRBV7-2 to TRBJ2-7, with TRBD2 matching 13 bases. This CDR3 comprises 14 residues. V shed 7 bases, J shed 4 bases, and the junction held 4 bases outside the gene matches. CDR1 and CDR2 from the germline V gene are SGHTA and FQGNSA. This chain's CDR3 is CASTWTSGSYEQYF. The CDR3 nucleotides are TGTGCCAGCACCTGGACTAGCGGGAGTTACGAGCAGTACTTC.

V and J are TRBV6-5 and TRBJ2-7; the D gene is possibly TRBD1 (6 bases). This CDR3 comprises 14 residues. Germline V gene lookup returns CDR1 MNHEY and CDR2 SVGAGI. The ends were cut back, 2 bases at V and 0 bases at J, with 8 bases in the middle. The CDR3 loop reads CASSYGQSSYEQYF. As DNA, the CDR3 is TGTGCCAGCAGTTACGGACAGAGCTCCTACGAGCAGTACTTC.

The V call is TRBV18, the J call TRBJ1-4; no reliable D call. The germline V and J ends were trimmed by 3 bases and 3 bases, with 14 bases remaining between them. This CDR3 is 16 amino acids long. CDR1 KGHSH and CDR2 LQKENI come from the germline V gene. The CDR3 region is CASSPDLGVSNEKLFF. Here the CDR3 DNA reads TGTGCCAGCTCACCCGATCTAGGAGTCTCTAATGAAAAACTGTTTTTT.

V usage is TRBV11-2 and J usage is TRBJ2-1; 7 nucleotides line up with TRBD2. CDR3 length: 15 amino acids. Germline V CDR1 and CDR2: SGHAT, FQNNGV. Trimming cost V 5 bases and J 1 base; bases outside gene matches: 5. The CDR3 loop reads CASSLGRGSYNEQFF. In nucleotides, the CDR3 is TGTGCCAGCAGCCTGGGGCGGGGGTCCTACAATGAGCAGTTCTTC. The whole variable domain, remainder taken from reference TRBV11-2 and TRBJ2-1, is EAGVAQSPRYKIIEKRQSVAFWCNPISGHATLYWYQQILGQGPKLLIQFQNNGVVDDSQLPKDRFSAERLKGVDSTLKIQPAKLEDSAVYLCASSLGRGSYNEQFFGPGTRLTVL.

The V gene is TRBV28, the J gene TRBJ1-4, with 12 bases identical to TRBD1. This CDR3 comprises 14 residues. J was trimmed by 8 bases and V by 10 bases; bases with no gene match: 8. The germline gives CDR1 MDHEN, CDR2 SYDVKM. The CDR3: CATRAGTGGEKLFF. The CDR3 DNA is TGTGCCACGCGAGCCGGGACAGGGGGCGAAAAACTGTTTTTT. Full variable domain (rest looked up from reference TRBV28 and TRBJ1-4): DVKVTQSSRYLVKRTGEKVFLECVQDMDHENMFWYRQDPGLGLRLIYFSYDVKMKEKGDIPEGYSVSREKKERFSLILESASTNQTSMYLCATRAGTGGEKLFFGSGTQLSVL.